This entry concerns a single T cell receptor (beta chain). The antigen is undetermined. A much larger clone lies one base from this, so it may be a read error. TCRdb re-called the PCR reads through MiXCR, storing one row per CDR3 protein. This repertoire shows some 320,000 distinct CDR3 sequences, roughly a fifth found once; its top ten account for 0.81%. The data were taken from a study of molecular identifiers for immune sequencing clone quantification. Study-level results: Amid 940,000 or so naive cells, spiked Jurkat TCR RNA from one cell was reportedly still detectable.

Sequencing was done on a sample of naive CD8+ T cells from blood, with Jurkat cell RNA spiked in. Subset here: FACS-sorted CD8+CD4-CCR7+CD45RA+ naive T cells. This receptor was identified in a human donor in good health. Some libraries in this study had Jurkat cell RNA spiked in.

CDR3 residues: CASSLVPGGYEQCF. CDR3 in DNA: TGTGCCAGCAGTTTGGTGCCCGGGGGCTACGAGCAGTGCTTC. This sequence joins TRBV12-3 or TRBV12-4 and TRBJ2-7; possibly TRBD1 or TRBD2 for D (6 bases each). CDR3 length: 14 residues.